The rows below give T cell receptor beta chains drawn from one sample of a study of early stage breast cancer tumors. Sequencing was performed with immunoSEQ multiplex PCR; in TCRdb, only in-frame clones are kept and a portion is missing. The data show more than 15,000 clones, around 83% seen once. Sequencing was done on a sample of blood. The receptors derive from a person aged 65 to 79 with breast cancer. Each CDR3 is given without its conserved first and last residue. Each record gives: V gene, CDR3 length, CDR3 protein.

>TRBV4-1|11
ASSQDRFTEAF
>TRBV19|14
ASRIRGDSPAYEQY
>TRBV6-1|9
ASTRRGEQY
>TRBV5-1|12
ASSLEGGNQPQH
>TRBV7-9|11
ASSLRLGDGYT
>TRBV10-3|12
AISERGLWTEAF
>TRBV27|14
ASSSTRIALTGELF
>TRBV7-8|13
ASSLGVGGGYEQY
>TRBV5-1|13
ASSLGTSGGETQY
>TRBV5-4|14
ASSRGGRLDSYEQY
>TRBV5-1|12
ASSQGQGASGYT
>TRBV5-4|12
ASRTGGAGSPLH
>TRBV6-6|13
ASRLDLSGTDTQY
>TRBV2|11
ASRIDRAYEQY
>TRBV19|11
ASKQGSNQPQH
>TRBV19|12
ATNPGTGVQPQH
>TRBV11-2|13
ASSFGAGRTYEQY
>TRBV7-9|11
ASSLGGTGELF
>TRBV4-3|12
ASSPQGTNEKLF
>TRBV15|15
ATSRVRSTFSYNEQF
>TRBV5-6|14
ASSLFTGTNTGELF
>TRBV7-6|12
ASSSGTGPYGYT
>TRBV4-1|14
ASSQGIDSPYTEAF
>TRBV2|12
ASTGVSSNQPQH
>TRBV19|12
ASGTGRGGTEAF
>TRBV30|13
AWTDTVSSGNTIY